One T cell receptor beta chain is described in this entry. Other DNA sequences from this sample encode an identical CDR3 as well. This sample stems from a study of blood T cell repertoires in COVID-19. Trimming cost V 2 bases and J 3 bases, with 7 bases left between them. The CDR3 is 13 amino acids. The germline V gene encodes CDR1 SGHTA and CDR2 FQGNSA. The protocol was immunoSEQ multiplex PCR, while the TCRdb copy is restricted to in-frame clones and leaves out a portion. The data hold about 260,000 clones, with about 82% observed a single time. Material: PBMCs or T cells enriched from blood (not recorded which). The TCR originated in a woman between 45 and 60 years old who had recovered from COVID-19. The gene calls are TRBV7-2 and TRBJ1-1; no firm D call. The CDR3 DNA reads as TGTGCCAGCAGCTTATCTAGATACACTGAAGCTTTCTTT. It yields the protein CASSLSRYTEAFF.